A selection of T cell receptor beta chains follows, all from one sample in a study of T cells in Graves' hyperthyroidism and ophthalmopathy. TCRdb reanalysed the multiplex PCR reads using MiXCR and keeps one entry per CDR3 protein. The sample includes about 270,000 distinct CDR3 sequences, around 20% of them seen just once. Specimen: blood. These receptors were collected from a young man with Graves' ophthalmopathy. Each CDR3 is given with its conserved first and last residue. D genes are given only for firm matches. Only part of the rows carry a size: once, few, many, or a class if the clone is expanded.

v_gene	j_gene	d_gene	abundance	CDR3aa	CDR3nt
TRBV13	TRBJ1-1	.	many	CASSQITKGDNTEAFF	TGTGCCAGCAGCCAAATCACGAAAGGAGATAACACTGAAGCTTTCTTT
TRBV4-1	TRBJ2-7	TRBD1	.	CASSQVGTGAAAYEQYF	TGCGCCAGCAGCCAAGTCGGAACAGGGGCCGCAGCCTACGAGCAGTACTTC
TRBV20-1	TRBJ1-1	.	.	CSASTLGGQMNTEAFF	TGCAGTGCTAGTACCCTAGGTGGCCAAATGAACACTGAAGCTTTCTTT
TRBV2	TRBJ2-3	TRBD2	few	CASSRLALNTDTQYF	TGTGCCAGCAGCCGACTAGCGTTGAACACAGATACGCAGTATTTT
TRBV6-5	TRBJ2-5	TRBD1	few	CASSYSTGGGETQYF	TGTGCCAGCAGTTACTCGACAGGGGGCGGGGAGACCCAGTACTTC
TRBV14	TRBJ2-7	.	few	CASSRAGGVGCEQYF	TGTGCCAGCAGCCGGGCTGGGGGCGTGGGGTGCGAGCAGTACTTC
TRBV7-9	TRBJ1-6	TRBD1	.	CASSPRQGNNSPLHF	TGTGCCAGCAGCCCCCGACAGGGGAATAATTCACCCCTCCACTTT
TRBV27	TRBJ2-7	.	.	CASSLAPSLSEQYF	TGTGCCAGCAGTTTAGCCCCATCCCTGAGCGAGCAGTACTTC
TRBV4-1	TRBJ2-3	TRBD2	.	CASSIAGGPDTQYF	TGCGCCAGCAGCATAGCGGGAGGGCCTGATACGCAGTATTTT
TRBV28	TRBJ1-5	.	.	CASSLPAASNQPQHF	TGTGCCAGCAGTCTCCCGGCGGCTAGCAATCAGCCCCAGCATTTT
TRBV28	TRBJ2-7	TRBD1	many	CASSLRQGAREQYF	TGTGCCAGCAGTTTAAGACAGGGGGCTCGGGAGCAGTACTTC
TRBV28	TRBJ2-1	.	few	CASKGSSSSYNEQFF	TGTGCCAGCAAGGGCTCATCAAGCTCCTACAATGAGCAGTTCTTC
TRBV19	TRBJ1-2	TRBD1	once	CASSPRGDRTLLGGYTF	TGTGCCAGTAGCCCGAGGGGGGACAGGACTCTTCTAGGCGGCTACACCTTC
TRBV28	TRBJ2-1	.	.	CASSLGRGAQFF	TGTGCCAGCAGTTTAGGTAGGGGGGCCCAGTTCTTC
TRBV7-6	TRBJ2-1	.	few	CASSSGLSASPYNEQFF	TGTGCCAGCAGCTCGGGACTCTCCGCGTCACCCTACAATGAGCAGTTCTTC
TRBV20-1	TRBJ2-2	.	many	CSAKGWQNTGELFF	TGCAGTGCTAAGGGGTGGCAGAACACCGGGGAGCTGTTTTTT
TRBV7-2	TRBJ2-5	.	many	CASSRSVGETQYF	TGTGCCAGCAGCCGCTCGGTCGGGGAGACCCAGTACTTC
TRBV6-1	TRBJ2-1	TRBD2	.	CASSELAGGLDEQFF	TGTGCCAGCAGTGAATTAGCGGGAGGTTTGGATGAGCAGTTCTTC
TRBV3-1	TRBJ2-1	TRBD2	.	CANSQGEGGHNEQFF	TGTGCCAACAGCCAAGGGGAGGGAGGCCACAATGAGCAGTTCTTC
TRBV19	TRBJ2-1	TRBD2	once	CASSSSGRWDNEQFF	TGTGCCAGTAGTAGTAGCGGGAGATGGGACAATGAGCAGTTCTTC
TRBV30	TRBJ1-6	TRBD1	many	CASHPGGHSPLHF	TGTGCCTCCCACCCAGGGGGCCATTCACCCCTCCACTTT
TRBV19	TRBJ2-3	TRBD1	.	CASSPTGSGTDTQYF	TGTGCCAGTAGTCCGACAGGGAGTGGCACAGATACGCAGTATTTT
TRBV19	TRBJ1-3	.	.	CASSIESSGNTIYF	TGTGCCAGTAGTATTGAGTCCTCTGGAAACACCATATATTTT
TRBV7-9	TRBJ2-1	.	many	CASSTLVYNEQFF	TGTGCCAGCAGCACACTAGTTTACAATGAGCAGTTCTTC
TRBV6-1	TRBJ2-7	TRBD1	.	CAGGGRGREQYF	TGTGCCGGCGGAGGTAGGGGGCGCGAGCAGTACTTC
TRBV19	TRBJ2-1	TRBD2	few	CASSIKRGGSYNEQFF	TGTGCCAGTAGTATTAAGCGGGGTGGGTCCTACAATGAGCAGTTCTTC
TRBV6-1	TRBJ1-2	TRBD1	.	CASSLRQGNGYTF	TGTGCCAGCAGTCTTAGACAGGGGAACGGCTACACCTTC
TRBV28	TRBJ1-1	TRBD1	many	CASSGQGQAFF	TGTGCCAGCAGTGGACAGGGACAAGCTTTCTTT
TRBV28	TRBJ2-2	.	.	CASSLYEGSDTGELFF	TGTGCCAGCAGTTTATATGAGGGGAGCGACACCGGGGAGCTGTTTTTT
TRBV12-3/TRBV12-4	TRBJ2-1	TRBD2	.	CASRVSGRNYNEQFF	TGTGCCAGCAGAGTCAGCGGGAGGAACTACAATGAGCAGTTCTTC
TRBV7-2	TRBJ2-1	TRBD2	many	CASSALAGARNEQFF	TGTGCCAGCAGCGCTCTGGCGGGAGCCCGAAATGAGCAGTTCTTC
TRBV18	TRBJ2-5	.	few	CASSLGGDFETQYF	TGTGCCAGCTCACTAGGAGGGGATTTTGAGACCCAGTACTTC
TRBV6-5	TRBJ2-1	TRBD2	many	CASSYGLAGVRNEQFF	TGTGCCAGCAGTTACGGGCTAGCGGGAGTACGGAATGAGCAGTTCTTC
TRBV10-3	TRBJ2-5	.	.	CAISGGRIQETQYF	TGTGCCATCAGTGGCGGACGGATCCAAGAGACCCAGTACTTC
TRBV30	TRBJ1-1	TRBD1	few	CAWMSGGTTEAFF	TGTGCCTGGATGTCAGGGGGGACCACTGAAGCTTTCTTT
TRBV29-1	TRBJ2-3	TRBD1	.	CSVGLAGTEENTQYF	TGCAGCGTTGGGCTTGCCGGGACAGAAGAAAATACGCAGTATTTT
TRBV5-1	TRBJ1-5	.	.	CASILYSNQPQHF	TGCGCCAGCATACTTTATAGCAATCAGCCCCAGCATTTT
TRBV5-1	TRBJ2-7	.	.	CASSSGLRLYEQYF	TGCGCCAGCAGCTCCGGACTAAGACTCTACGAGCAGTACTTC
TRBV7-2	TRBJ2-1	TRBD2	few	CASSSIAGQYNEQFF	TGTGCCAGCAGCTCGATAGCGGGTCAATACAATGAGCAGTTCTTC
TRBV19	TRBJ2-5	TRBD1	.	CASSNFGQGQETQYF	TGTGCCAGTAGTAACTTCGGACAGGGCCAAGAGACCCAGTACTTC
TRBV5-4	TRBJ1-2	TRBD1	.	CASSPGQENYGYTF	TGTGCCAGCAGCCCGGGACAGGAAAACTATGGCTACACCTTC
TRBV7-8	TRBJ2-2	.	few	CASSSLARNTGELFF	TGTGCCAGCAGCTCATTAGCGCGGAACACCGGGGAGCTGTTTTTT
TRBV29-1	TRBJ1-2	TRBD1	.	CSEEGASYGYTF	TGCAGCGAGGAGGGGGCTAGCTATGGCTACACCTTC
TRBV3-1	TRBJ1-5	.	many	CASSQDRGGGQPQHF	TGTGCCAGCAGCCAAGACAGGGGAGGAGGGCAGCCCCAGCATTTT
TRBV28	TRBJ2-3	TRBD2	many	CAHQREISTDTQYF	TGTGCCCACCAGCGGGAGATAAGCACAGATACGCAGTATTTT
TRBV6-1	TRBJ1-5	.	.	CASSPRDPRLPQHF	TGTGCCAGCAGTCCCCGGGACCCTCGATTGCCCCAGCATTTT
TRBV28	TRBJ2-5	TRBD2	.	CATVGTSGQETQYF	TGTGCCACCGTAGGGACTAGCGGACAAGAGACCCAGTACTTC